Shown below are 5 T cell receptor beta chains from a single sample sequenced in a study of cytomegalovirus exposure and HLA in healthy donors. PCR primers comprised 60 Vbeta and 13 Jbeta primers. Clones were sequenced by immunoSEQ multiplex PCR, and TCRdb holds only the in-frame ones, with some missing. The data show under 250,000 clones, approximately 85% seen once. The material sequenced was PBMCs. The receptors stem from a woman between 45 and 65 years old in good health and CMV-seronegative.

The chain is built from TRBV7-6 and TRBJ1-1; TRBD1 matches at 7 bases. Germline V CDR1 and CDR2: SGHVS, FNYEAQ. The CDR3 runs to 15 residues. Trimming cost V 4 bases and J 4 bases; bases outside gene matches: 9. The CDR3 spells CASSSYTGAGTEAFF. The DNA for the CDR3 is TGTGCCAGCAGCTCCTATACAGGGGCTGGCACTGAAGCTTTCTTT.

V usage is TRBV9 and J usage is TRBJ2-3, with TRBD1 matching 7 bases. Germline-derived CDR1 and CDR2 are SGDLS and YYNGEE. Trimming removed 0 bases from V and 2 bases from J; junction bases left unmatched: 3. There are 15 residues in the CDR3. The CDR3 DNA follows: TGTGCCAGCAGCGTAGGGGACAGAGACACAGATACGCAGTATTTT. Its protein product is CASSVGDRDTDTQYF.

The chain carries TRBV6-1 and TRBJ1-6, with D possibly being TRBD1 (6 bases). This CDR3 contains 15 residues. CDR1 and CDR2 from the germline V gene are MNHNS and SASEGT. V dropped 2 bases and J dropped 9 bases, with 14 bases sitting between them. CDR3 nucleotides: TGTGCCAGCAGTGAACTCGTGGCAGGGGCTTCACCCCTCCACTTT. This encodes CASSELVAGASPLHF.

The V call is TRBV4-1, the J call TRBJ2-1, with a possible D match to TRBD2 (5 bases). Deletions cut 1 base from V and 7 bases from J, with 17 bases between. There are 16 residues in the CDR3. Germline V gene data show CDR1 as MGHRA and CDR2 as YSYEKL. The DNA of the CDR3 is TGCGCCAGCAGCCAAGTTCGGGAATCGGGCAGGAATGAGCAGTTCTTC. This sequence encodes CASSQVRESGRNEQFF.

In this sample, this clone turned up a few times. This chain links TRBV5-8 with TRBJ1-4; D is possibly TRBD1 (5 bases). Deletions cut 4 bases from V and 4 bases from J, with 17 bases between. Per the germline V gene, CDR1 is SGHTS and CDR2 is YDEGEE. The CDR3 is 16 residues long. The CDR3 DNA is TGTGCCAGCAGCAGACCTACAGGTGTCCTTAATGAAAAACTGTTTTTT. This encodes CASSRPTGVLNEKLFF.